Here is one T cell receptor beta chain with its context. This sample was included in a study of T cells of healthy individuals. TCRdb passed the 5' RACE reads through MiXCR, listing each CDR3 protein once. Of tens of thousands of distinct CDR3 sequences in the sample, roughly 17% were seen once. The TCR originated in a human donor in good health.

The CDR3 region is CASGTLTNEQFF. The CDR3 DNA is TGTGCCAGCGGAACCCTTACCAATGAGCAGTTCTTC. This chain links TRBV2 with TRBJ2-1; unclear D gene. The CDR3 has 12 residues. Germline loops: CDR1 SNHLY, CDR2 FYNNEI. Trimming removed 8 bases from V and 6 bases from J, with 11 bases in between.